These T cell receptor beta chains were read from a single sample in a study of cytomegalovirus exposure and HLA in healthy donors. Libraries were prepared by immunoSEQ multiplex PCR; TCRdb keeps only in-frame clonotypes and omits some of them. The table includes some 150,000 clones, 85% to 95% detected once. Sequenced material: PBMCs. The receptors derive from a young man in good health and CMV-seropositive. The CDR3 runs from the conserved cysteine through the conserved F or W. For some rows the clone size is stated as once, few or many, or as a class when expanded; others skip it.

j_call v_call clone_size cdr3_aa
TRBJ2-1 TRBV11-2 once CASSLIYNEQFF
TRBJ2-2 TRBV5-1 once CASSTGSNTGELFF
TRBJ2-3 TRBV11-1 NA CASSRRGPSGDKADTQYF
TRBJ2-7 TRBV29-1 once CSVTSGRYEQYF
TRBJ1-4 TRBV4-1 NA CASSSSLGQGVEKLFF
TRBJ1-1 TRBV7-2 NA CASSLTHTAARAFF
TRBJ1-2 TRBV7-9 once CASSLAQYSSHYGYTF
TRBJ2-3 TRBV29-1 NA CSAIGLAGLHTQYF
TRBJ2-5 TRBV6-5 NA CASSSQGLEGTQYF
TRBJ1-2 TRBV7-9 NA CASSERTGAGYTF
TRBJ1-2 TRBV28 NA CASNSDSSNYGYTF
TRBJ1-1 TRBV6-5 NA CASSLRGGNTEAFF
TRBJ1-1 TRBV18 NA CASSRSRTEAFF
TRBJ2-7 TRBV7-9 NA CASSLGAENYEQYF
TRBJ2-1 TRBV7-2 NA CASSLTYYNEQFF
TRBJ2-1 TRBV30 NA CAWSSGRAPYNEQFF
TRBJ2-7 TRBV2 NA CASKGLAESYEQYF
TRBJ2-3 TRBV11-2 NA CASSSRLAGSADTQYF
TRBJ2-7 TRBV18 NA CASSPPGRDGYEQYF
TRBJ2-5 TRBV11-3 NA CASSLVGGQGMETQYF
TRBJ2-6 TRBV7-9 NA CASHSGANVLTF
TRBJ1-2 TRBV6-1 NA CASSEEEGYTF
TRBJ2-2 TRBV2 NA CASLKGPGRVNTGELFF
TRBJ2-2 TRBV7-9 NA CASGTGWAWGESGELFF
TRBJ2-7 TRBV7-8 NA CASSFLTRTVPWHEQYF
TRBJ2-3 TRBV5-4 NA CASSLGTSGIDTQYF
TRBJ2-1 TRBV10-2 NA CASSESTGVEQFF
TRBJ1-1 TRBV28 once CASSLWTEAFF
TRBJ2-7 TRBV29-1 few CSVARDRTPYEQYF
TRBJ1-2 TRBV6-6 NA CASSRTHTGEGGYTF